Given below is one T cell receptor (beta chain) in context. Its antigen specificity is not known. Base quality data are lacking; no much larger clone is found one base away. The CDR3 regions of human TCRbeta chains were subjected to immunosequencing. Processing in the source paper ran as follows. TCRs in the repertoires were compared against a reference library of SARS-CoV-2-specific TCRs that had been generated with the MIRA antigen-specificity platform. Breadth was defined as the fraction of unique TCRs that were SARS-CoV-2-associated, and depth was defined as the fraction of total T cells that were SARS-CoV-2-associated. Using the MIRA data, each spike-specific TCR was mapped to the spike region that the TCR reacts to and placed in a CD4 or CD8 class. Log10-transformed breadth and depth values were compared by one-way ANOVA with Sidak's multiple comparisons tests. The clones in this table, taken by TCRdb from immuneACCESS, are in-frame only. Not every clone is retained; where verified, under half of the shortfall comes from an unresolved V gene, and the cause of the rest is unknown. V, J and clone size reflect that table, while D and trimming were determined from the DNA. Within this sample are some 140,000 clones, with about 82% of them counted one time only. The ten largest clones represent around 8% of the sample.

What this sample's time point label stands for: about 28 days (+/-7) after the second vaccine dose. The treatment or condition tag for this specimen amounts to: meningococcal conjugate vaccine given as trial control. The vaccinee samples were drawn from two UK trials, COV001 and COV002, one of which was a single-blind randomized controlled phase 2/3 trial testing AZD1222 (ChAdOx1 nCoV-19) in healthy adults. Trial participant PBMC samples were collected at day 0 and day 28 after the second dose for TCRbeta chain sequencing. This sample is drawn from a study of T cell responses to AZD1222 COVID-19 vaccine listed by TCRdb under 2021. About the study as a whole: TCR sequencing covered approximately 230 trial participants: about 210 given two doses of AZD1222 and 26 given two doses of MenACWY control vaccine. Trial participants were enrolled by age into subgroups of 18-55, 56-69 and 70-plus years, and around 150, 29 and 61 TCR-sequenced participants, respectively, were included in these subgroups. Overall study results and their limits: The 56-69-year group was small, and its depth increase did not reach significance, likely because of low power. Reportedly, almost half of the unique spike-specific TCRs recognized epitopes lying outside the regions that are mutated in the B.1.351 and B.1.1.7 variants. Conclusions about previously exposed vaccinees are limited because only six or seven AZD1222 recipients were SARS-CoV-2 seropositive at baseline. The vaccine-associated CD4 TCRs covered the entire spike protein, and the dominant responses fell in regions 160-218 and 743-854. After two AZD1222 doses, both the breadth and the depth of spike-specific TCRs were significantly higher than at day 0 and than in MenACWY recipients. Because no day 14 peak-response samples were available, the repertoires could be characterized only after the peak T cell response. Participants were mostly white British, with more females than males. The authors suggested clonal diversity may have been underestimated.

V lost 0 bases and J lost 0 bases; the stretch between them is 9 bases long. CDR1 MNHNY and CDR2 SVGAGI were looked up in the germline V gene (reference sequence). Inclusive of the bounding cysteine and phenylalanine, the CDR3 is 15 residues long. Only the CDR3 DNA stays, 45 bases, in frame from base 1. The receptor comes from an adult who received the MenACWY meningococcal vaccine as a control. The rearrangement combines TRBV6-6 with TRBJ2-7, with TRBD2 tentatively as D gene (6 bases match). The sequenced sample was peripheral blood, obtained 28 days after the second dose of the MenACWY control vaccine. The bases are TGTGCCAGCAGTTACTCGCAGGGAGGCTCCTACGAGCAGTACTTC. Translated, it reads CASSYSQGGSYEQYF.